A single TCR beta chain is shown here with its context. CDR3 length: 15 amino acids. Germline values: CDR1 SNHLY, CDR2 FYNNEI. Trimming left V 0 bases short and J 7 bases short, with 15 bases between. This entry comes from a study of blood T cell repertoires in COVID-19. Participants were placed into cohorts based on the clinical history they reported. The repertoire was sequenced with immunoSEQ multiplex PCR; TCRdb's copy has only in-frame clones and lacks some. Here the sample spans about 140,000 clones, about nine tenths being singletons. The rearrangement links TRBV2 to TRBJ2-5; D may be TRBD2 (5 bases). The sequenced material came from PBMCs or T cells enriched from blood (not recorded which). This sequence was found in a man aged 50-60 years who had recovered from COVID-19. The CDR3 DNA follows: TGTGCCAGCAGTGAAGCACAAGCCAGCGGTGCGACCCAGTACTTC. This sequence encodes CASSEAQASGATQYF.